Below, one TCR beta chain is given with its context. Before being chosen for sequencing, patients had shown CD8+CD57+ cell expansion by flow cytometry. TCR beta VDJ and CDR3 profiles were obtained from a genomic DNA template. From the reads, TCRdb called clonotypes with MiXCR, one entry per CDR3 protein. The data show about 160,000 distinct CDR3 sequences, about 50% seen once. The record originates from a study of CD8+CD57+ T cells in acquired aplastic anemia. In germline, CDR1 is SGHRS, CDR2 YFSETQ. This CDR3 has 11 residues. Trimming took 4 bases from V and 3 from J, leaving 4 bases between them. V is TRBV5-1 and J is TRBJ2-5; no reliable D call. The receptor comes from a human donor with aplastic anemia. The specimen was sorted CD4+, CD8+, or CD8+CD57+ T cells (not recorded which) from PBMCs. The CDR3 nucleotides read TGCGCCAGCAGCACAGAAGAGACCCAGTACTTC. Translating it yields CASSTEETQYF.